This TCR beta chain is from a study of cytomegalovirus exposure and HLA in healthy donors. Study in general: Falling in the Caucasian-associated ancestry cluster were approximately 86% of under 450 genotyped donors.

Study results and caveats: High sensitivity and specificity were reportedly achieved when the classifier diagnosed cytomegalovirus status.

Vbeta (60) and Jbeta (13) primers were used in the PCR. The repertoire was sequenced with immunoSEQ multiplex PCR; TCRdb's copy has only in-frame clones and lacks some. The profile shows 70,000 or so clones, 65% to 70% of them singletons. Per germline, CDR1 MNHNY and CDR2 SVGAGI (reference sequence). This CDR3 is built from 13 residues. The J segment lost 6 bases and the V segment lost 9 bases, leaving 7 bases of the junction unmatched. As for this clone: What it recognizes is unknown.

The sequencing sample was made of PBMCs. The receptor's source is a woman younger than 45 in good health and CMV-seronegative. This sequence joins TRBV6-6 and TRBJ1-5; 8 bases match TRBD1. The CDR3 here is CASGQGMGQPQHF. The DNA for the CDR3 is TGTGCCAGTGGACAGGGTATGGGTCAGCCCCAGCATTTT.